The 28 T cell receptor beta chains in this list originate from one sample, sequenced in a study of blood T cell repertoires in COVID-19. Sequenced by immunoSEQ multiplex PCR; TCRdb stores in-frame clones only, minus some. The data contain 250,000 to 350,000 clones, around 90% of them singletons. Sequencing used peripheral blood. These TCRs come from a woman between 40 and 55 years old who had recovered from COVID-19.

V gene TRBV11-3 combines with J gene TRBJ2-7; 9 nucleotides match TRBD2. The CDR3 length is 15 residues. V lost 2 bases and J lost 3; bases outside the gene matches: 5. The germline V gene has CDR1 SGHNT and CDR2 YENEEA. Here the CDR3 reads CASSLIQREVYEQYF. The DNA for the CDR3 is TGTGCCAGCAGCTTAATCCAGCGGGAGGTCTACGAGCAGTACTTC.

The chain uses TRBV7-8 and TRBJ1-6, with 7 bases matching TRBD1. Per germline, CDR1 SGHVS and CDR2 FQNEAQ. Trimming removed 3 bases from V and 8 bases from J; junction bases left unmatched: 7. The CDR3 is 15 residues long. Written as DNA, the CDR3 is TGTGCCAGCAGCTTTGGCCAGGGGGGCGATTCACCCCTCCACTTT. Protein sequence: CASSFGQGGDSPLHF.

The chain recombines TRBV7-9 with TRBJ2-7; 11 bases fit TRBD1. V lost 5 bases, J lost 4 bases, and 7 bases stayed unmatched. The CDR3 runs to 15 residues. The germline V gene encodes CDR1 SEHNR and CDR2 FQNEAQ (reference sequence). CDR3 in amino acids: CASSTPGQGVYEQYF. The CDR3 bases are TGTGCCAGCAGCACACCGGGACAGGGGGTATACGAGCAGTACTTC.

The CDR3: CASTSRDRGAGANVLTF. CDR3 nucleotide sequence: TGTGCCAGTACCTCCCGGGACAGGGGAGCTGGGGCCAACGTCCTGACTTTC. The V and J genes are TRBV19 and TRBJ2-6; TRBD1 agrees at 10 bases. Germline assignment: CDR1 LNHDA and CDR2 SQIVND (reference sequence). This CDR3 region has 17 residues. Trimming removed 7 bases from V and 2 bases from J; junction bases left unmatched: 8.

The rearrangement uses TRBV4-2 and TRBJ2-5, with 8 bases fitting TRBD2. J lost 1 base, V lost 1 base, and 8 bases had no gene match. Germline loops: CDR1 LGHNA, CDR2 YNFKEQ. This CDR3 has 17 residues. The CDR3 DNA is TGTGCCAGCAGCCAAGTTGGGACTAGGACTAGCCAAGAGACCCAGTACTTC. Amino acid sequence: CASSQVGTRTSQETQYF.

CDR3: CAISDRTGNTEAFF. CDR3 DNA sequence: TGTGCCATCAGTGACCGAACAGGGAACACTGAAGCTTTCTTT. The J gene is TRBJ1-1, the V gene TRBV10-3; possibly TRBD1 for D (5 bases). The CDR3 loop spans 14 amino acids. V lost 3 bases and J 1 base, leaving 9 bases between the germline ends. The germline CDR1 and CDR2 sequences are ENHRY and SYGVKD.

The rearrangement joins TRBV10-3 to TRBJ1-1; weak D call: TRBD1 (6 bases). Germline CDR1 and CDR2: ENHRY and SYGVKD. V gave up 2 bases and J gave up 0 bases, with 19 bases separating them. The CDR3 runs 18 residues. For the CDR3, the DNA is TGTGCCATCAGTGAGGGAGAAGACAGGCGAGGGATGAACACTGAAGCTTTCTTT. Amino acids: CAISEGEDRRGMNTEAFF.

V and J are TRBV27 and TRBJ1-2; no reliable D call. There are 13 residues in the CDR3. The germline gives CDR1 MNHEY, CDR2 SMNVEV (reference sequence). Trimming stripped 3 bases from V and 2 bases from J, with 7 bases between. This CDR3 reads CASSFEGNYGYTF. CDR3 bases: TGTGCCAGCAGTTTTGAGGGCAACTATGGCTACACCTTC.

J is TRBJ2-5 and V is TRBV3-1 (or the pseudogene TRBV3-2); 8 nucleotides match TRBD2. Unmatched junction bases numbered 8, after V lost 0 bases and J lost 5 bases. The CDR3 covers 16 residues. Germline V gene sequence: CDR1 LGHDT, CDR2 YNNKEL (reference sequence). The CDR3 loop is CASSQEFLAGGETQYF. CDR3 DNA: TGTGCCAGCAGCCAAGAATTCCTAGCGGGTGGGGAGACCCAGTACTTC.

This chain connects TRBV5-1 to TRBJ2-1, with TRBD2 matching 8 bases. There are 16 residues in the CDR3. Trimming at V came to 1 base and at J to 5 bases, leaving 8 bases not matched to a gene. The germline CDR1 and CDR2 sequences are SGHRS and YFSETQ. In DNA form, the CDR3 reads TGCGCCAGCAGCTTGCTCGTAGCGGGATTACACAATGAGCAGTTCTTC. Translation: CASSLLVAGLHNEQFF.

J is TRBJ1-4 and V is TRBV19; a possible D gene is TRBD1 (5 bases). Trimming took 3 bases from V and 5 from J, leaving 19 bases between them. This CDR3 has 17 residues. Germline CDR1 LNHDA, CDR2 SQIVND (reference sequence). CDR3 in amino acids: CASSMGSGRRDNEKLFF. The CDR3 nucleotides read TGTGCCAGTAGTATGGGGTCCGGTCGGAGGGACAATGAAAAACTGTTTTTT.

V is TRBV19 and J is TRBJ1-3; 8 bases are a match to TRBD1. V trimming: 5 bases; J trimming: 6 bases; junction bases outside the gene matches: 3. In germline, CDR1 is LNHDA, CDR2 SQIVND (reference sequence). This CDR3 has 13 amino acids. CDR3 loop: CASSQQGANTIYF. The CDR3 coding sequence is TGTGCCAGTAGTCAGCAGGGGGCAAACACCATATATTTT.

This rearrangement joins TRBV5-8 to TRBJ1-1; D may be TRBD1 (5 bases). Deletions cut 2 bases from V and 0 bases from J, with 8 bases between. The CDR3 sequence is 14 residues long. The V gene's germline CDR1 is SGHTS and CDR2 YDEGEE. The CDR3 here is CASSLRTLNTEAFF. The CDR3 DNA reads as TGTGCCAGCAGCTTAAGGACACTGAACACTGAAGCTTTCTTT. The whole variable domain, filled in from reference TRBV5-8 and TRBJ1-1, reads EAGVTQSPTHLIKTRGQQATLRCSPISGHTSVYWYQQALGLGLQFLLWYDEGEERNRGNFPPRFSGRQFPNYSSELNVNALELEDSALYLCASSLRTLNTEAFFGQGTRLTVV.

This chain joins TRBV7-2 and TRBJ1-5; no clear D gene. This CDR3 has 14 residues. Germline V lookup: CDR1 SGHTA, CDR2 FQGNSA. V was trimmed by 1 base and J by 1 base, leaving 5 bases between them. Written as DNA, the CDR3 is TGTGCCAGCAGCTTAGTACAGAGCAATCAGCCCCAGCATTTT. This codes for CASSLVQSNQPQHF. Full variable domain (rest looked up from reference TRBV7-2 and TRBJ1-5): GAGVSQSPSNKVTEKGKDVELRCDPISGHTALYWYRQSLGQGLEFLIYFQGNSAPDKSGLPSDRFSAERTGGSVSTLTIQRTQQEDSAVYLCASSLVQSNQPQHFGDGTRLSIL.

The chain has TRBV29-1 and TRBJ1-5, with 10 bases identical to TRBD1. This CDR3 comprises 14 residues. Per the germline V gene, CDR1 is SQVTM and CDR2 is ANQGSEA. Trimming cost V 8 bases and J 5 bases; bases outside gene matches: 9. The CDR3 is CSSRTGGEDQPQHF. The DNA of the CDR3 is TGCAGCTCCCGGACAGGGGGAGAGGATCAGCCCCAGCATTTT.

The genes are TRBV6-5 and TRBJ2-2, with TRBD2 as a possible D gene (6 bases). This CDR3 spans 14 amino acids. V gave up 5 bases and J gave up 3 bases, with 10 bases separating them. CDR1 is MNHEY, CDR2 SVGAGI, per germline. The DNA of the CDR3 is TGTGCCAGCAGTAGCGGAGGGCACACCGGGGAGCTGTTTTTT. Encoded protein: CASSSGGHTGELFF.

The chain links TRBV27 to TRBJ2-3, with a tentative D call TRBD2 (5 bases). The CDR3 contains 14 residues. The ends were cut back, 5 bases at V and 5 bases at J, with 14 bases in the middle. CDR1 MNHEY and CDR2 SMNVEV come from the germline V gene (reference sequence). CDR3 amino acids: CASSPLAIVDTQYF. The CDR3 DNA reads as TGTGCCAGCAGTCCCCTAGCAATCGTAGATACGCAGTATTTT.

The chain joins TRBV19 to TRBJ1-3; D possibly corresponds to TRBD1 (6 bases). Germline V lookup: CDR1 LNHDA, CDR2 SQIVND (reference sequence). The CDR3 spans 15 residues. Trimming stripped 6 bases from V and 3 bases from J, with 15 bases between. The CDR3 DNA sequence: TGTGCCAGTAGCCCGACCGGGACATTTGGAAACACCATATATTTT. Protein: CASSPTGTFGNTIYF.

CDR3 nucleotides: TGTGCCACCAGTGACCCTCACGTACAGGGGGGGGAGACCCAGTACTTC. Protein product: CATSDPHVQGGETQYF. The J gene is TRBJ2-5, the V gene TRBV24-1; possible D gene TRBD1, 8 bases. Germline V gives CDR1 KGHDR, CDR2 SFDVKD. The CDR3 extends over 16 amino acids. Trimming took off 4 bases at V and 5 bases at J, with 19 bases between the two ends.

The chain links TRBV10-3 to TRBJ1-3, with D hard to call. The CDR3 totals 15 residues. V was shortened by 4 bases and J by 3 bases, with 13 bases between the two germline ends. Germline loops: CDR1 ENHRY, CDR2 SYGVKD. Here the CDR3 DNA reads TGTGCCATCAGTGTGTTTGACAAGCTTGGAAACACCATATATTTT. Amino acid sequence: CAISVFDKLGNTIYF.

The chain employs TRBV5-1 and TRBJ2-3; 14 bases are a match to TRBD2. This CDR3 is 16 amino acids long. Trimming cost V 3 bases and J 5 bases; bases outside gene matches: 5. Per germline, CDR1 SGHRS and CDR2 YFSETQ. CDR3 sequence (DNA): TGCGCCAGCAGCTCGACTAGCGGGAGGGCCGGAGATACGCAGTATTTT. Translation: CASSSTSGRAGDTQYF.

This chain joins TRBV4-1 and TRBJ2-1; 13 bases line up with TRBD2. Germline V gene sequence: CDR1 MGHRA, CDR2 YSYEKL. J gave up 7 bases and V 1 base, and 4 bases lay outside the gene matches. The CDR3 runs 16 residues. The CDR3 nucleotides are TGCGCCAGCAGCCAAGGGACTAGCGGGAGTGGGAATGAGCAGTTCTTC. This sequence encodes CASSQGTSGSGNEQFF.

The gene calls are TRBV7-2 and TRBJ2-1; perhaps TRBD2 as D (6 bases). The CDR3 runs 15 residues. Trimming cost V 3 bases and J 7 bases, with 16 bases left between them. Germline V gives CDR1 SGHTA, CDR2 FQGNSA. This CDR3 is CASSFYGSGNNEQFF. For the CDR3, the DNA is TGTGCCAGCAGCTTTTACGGGAGTGGTAATAATGAGCAGTTCTTC.

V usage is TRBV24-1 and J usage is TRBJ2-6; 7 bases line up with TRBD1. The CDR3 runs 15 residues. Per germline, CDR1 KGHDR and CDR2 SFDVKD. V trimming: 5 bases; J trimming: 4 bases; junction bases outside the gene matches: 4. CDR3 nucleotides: TGTGCCACCAGTGTCGGGACAGCCGGGGCCAACGTCCTGACTTTC. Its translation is CATSVGTAGANVLTF.

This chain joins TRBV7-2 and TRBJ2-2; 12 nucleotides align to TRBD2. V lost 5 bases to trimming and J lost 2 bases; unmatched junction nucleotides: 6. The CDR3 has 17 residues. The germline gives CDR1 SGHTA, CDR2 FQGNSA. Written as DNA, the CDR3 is TGTGCCAGCAGCAAAAACGGACTAGCGGGAAACACCGGGGAGCTGTTTTTT. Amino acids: CASSKNGLAGNTGELFF.

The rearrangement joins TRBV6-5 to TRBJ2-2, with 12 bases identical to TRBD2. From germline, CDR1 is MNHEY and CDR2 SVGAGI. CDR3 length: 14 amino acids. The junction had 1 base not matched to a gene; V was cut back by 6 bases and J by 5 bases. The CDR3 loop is CASRTSGSTGELFF. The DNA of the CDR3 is TGTGCCAGCAGGACTAGCGGGAGTACCGGGGAGCTGTTTTTT.

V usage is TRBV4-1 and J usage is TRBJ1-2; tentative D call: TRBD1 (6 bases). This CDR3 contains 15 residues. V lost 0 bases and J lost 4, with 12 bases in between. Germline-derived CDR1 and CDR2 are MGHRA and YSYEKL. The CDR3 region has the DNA TGCGCCAGCAGCCAAGATTCGGGGGGCGGCTATGGCTACACCTTC. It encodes CASSQDSGGGYGYTF.

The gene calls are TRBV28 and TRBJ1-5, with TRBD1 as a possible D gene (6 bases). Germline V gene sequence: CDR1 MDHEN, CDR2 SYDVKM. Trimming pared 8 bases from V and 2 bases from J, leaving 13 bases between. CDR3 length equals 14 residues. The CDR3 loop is CASEQGSGNQPQHF. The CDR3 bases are TGTGCCAGCGAACAGGGCTCTGGCAATCAGCCCCAGCATTTT. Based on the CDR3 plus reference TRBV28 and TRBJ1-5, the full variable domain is DVKVTQSSRYLVKRTGEKVFLECVQDMDHENMFWYRQDPGLGLRLIYFSYDVKMKEKGDIPEGYSVSREKKERFSLILESASTNQTSMYLCASEQGSGNQPQHFGDGTRLSIL.